This record covers a single T cell receptor (beta chain). Its target is unknown. Sequencing used immunoSEQ multiplex PCR; TCRdb keeps in-frame clones, though not all of them. Of about 72,000 clones listed, approximately 81% are singletons. This entry is derived from a study of neoadjuvant anti-PD-1 for oral cavity cancer. Time point reported: after neoadjuvant nivolumab, at surgical resection. These newly diagnosed stage II-IVA oral cavity squamous cell carcinoma patients had no prior systemic or radiation treatment. General observations from the study: Higher pretreatment blood Treg/Th17 ratios correlated with higher pretreatment blood and lower post-treatment tumor TCRbeta clonality.

The sequence derives from a person between 35 and 79 years old with oral cavity squamous cell carcinoma. The sequencing here drew on PBMCs, taken after nivolumab (anti-PD-1) treatment.

The CDR3 here is CASSLVSRRQSSYNEQFF. The CDR3 DNA sequence: TGTGCCAGCAGTTTAGTTTCGAGGCGGCAGAGCTCCTACAATGAGCAGTTCTTC. J is TRBJ2-1 and V is TRBV27; D is undetermined. CDR1 and CDR2 from the germline V gene are MNHEY and SMNVEV (reference sequence). V was clipped by 2 bases and J by 0 bases, with 17 bases between them. The CDR3 runs 18 residues.